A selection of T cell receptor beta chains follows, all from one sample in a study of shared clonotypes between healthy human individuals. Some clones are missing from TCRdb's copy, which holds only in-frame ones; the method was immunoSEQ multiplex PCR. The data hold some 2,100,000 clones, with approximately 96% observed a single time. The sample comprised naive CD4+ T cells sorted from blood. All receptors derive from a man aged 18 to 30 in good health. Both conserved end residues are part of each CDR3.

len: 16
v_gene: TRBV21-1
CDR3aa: CASSKDQQGVDTEAFF

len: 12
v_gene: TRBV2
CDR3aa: CASSLSGYEQYF

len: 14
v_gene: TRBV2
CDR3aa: CASSVGQGLHEQYF

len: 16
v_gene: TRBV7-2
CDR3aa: CASSFYATGTPYEQYF

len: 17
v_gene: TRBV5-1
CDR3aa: CASSFRDSRLGGSPLHF

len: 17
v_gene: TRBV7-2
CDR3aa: CASSLSATSVFTDTQYF

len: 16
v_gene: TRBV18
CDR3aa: CASSPPLPLDQETQYF

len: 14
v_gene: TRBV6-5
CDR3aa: CASSYDLHTGELFF

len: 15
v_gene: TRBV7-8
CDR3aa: CASSLVSRGDYGYTF

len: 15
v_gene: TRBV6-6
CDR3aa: CASSAQGPLNYGYTF

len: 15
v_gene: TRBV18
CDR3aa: CASSPLASTNNEQFF

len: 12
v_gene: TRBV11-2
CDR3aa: CASNSGQETQYF

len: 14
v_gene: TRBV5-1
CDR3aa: CASSLATSGETQYF

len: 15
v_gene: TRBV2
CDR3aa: CASMSSGTGLREQYF

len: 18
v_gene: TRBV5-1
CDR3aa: CASSENTGTWRDFNEQFF

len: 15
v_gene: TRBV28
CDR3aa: CASSLGRRINSPLHF

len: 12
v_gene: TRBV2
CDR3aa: CASAGQYTEAFF

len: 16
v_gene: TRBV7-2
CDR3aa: CASSLFAGLTYNEQFF

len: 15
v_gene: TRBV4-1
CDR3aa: CASSQVHLSNQPQHF

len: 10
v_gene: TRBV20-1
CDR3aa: CSARGLEQYF

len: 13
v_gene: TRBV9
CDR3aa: CASSVASLNEQFF

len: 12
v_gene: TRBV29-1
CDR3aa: CSVEWGGETQYF

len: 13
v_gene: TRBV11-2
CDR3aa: CASSLKGGTEAFF

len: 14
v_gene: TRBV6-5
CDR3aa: CASSPSPYQETQYF

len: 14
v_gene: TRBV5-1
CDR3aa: CASSLEGRGYEQYF

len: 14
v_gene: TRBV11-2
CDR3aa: CASSFPGFTDTQYF

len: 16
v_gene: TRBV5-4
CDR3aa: CASSSAWAGGSYEQYF

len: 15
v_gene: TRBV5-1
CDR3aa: CASSPPGTGRNEQFF

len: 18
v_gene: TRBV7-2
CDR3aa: CASSRRGLARRDGYEQYF

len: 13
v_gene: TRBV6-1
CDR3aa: CATSTKTNEKLFF

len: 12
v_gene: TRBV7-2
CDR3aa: CASSLGLGKLFF

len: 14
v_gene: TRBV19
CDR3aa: CASSNRQAGTPLHF

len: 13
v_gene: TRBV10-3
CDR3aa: CAISEILNTEAFF

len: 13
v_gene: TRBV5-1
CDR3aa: CASSLRARGEAFF

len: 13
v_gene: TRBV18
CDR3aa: CASSPGTGYEQYF

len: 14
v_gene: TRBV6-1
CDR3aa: CASSEDGGRAEAFF

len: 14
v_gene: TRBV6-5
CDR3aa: CASSTSLAGYGYTF

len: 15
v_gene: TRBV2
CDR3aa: CASSALTGGREEQYF

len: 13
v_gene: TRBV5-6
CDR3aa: CASSFYKGGEAFF

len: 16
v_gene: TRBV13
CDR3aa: CASSLGRGGREGEQYF

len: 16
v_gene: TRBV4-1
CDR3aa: CASSRSGSDATDTQYF

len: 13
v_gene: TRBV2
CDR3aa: CASSGMTGHTQYF

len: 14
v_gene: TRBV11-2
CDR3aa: CASSPYSGPGELFF

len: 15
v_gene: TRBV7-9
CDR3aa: CASSLLRLASNEQFF

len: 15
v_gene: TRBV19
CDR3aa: CASSSEAGPSYEQYF

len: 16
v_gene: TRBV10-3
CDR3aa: CAISESLAGRQETQYF

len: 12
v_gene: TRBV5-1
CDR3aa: CASAEPHNEQFF

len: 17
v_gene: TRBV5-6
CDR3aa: CASSLRRMSSYNSPLHF

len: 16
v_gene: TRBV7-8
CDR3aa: CASSNGPPASGNTIYF

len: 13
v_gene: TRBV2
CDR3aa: CASSVGGTDTQYF

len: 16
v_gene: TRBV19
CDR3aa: CASSIASARANYGYTF